A single sample gave rise to the 26 T cell receptor beta chains below, sequenced in a study of Graves' ophthalmopathy and Graves' hyperthyroidism. The TCR beta CDR3 regions underwent amplification from RNA transcripts. The library came from an HTBI-primed first-round RT-PCR and a second-round multiplex PCR. Via MiXCR, TCRdb re-called the multiplex PCR reads, giving one row per CDR3 protein. The table includes 200,000 to 300,000 distinct CDR3 sequences, 45% detected once. The source material was peripheral blood. The receptors come from an adult man with Graves' ophthalmopathy.

This clonotype appeared once. CDR3 sequence reads: CASSPPSGLDTGELFF. CDR3 nucleotides: TGTGCCAGCTCACCACCATCAGGGTTGGACACCGGGGAGCTGTTTTTT. This chain links TRBV9 with TRBJ2-2; TRBD1 is a possible D gene (5 bases). Trimming cost V 7 bases and J 3 bases, with 19 bases left between them. The CDR3 contains 16 residues. The germline V gene has CDR1 SGDLS and CDR2 YYNGEE.

As concerns this clonotype: This may be a read error, as it is one base from a much larger clone. V gene TRBV7-8 combines with J gene TRBJ1-1, with TRBD1 as a possible D gene (5 bases). Germline V CDR1 and CDR2: SGHVS, FQNEAQ. V lost 3 bases and J lost 1, with 9 bases in between. There are 14 residues in the CDR3. As DNA, the CDR3 is TGTGCCAGCAGCTTGGGACCGACGAACACTGAAGCTTTCTTT. Translating it yields CASSLGPTNTEAFF.

V and J are TRBV9 and TRBJ1-2; 7 bases fit TRBD1. The CDR3 is made up of 16 amino acids. CDR1 and CDR2 (germline): SGDLS, YYNGEE. The ends lost 4 bases at V and 2 bases at J; junction bases unmatched: 11. In DNA, the CDR3 is TGTGCCAGCAGCTTAGATCGGGGGGGACAGAACTATGGCTACACCTTC. Its translation is CASSLDRGGQNYGYTF.

The chain recombines TRBV2 with TRBJ1-1; maybe TRBD1 (5 bases). V lost 3 bases to trimming and J lost 2 bases, with 10 bases between them. Germline CDR1 reads SNHLY; CDR2 reads FYNNEI. The CDR3 has 14 amino acids. CDR3 amino acids: CASSDGRANTEAFF. The CDR3 DNA follows: TGTGCCAGCAGTGACGGCAGGGCCAACACTGAAGCTTTCTTT.

V is TRBV12-3 or TRBV12-4 and J is TRBJ2-7, with 7 bases lining up with TRBD1. The CDR3 runs 15 residues. With V trimmed by 6 bases and J by 0 bases, 8 bases remained unmatched. CDR3 protein: CASSQGQLLSYEQYF. DNA of the CDR3: TGTGCCAGCAGCCAGGGACAGCTCCTCTCCTACGAGCAGTACTTC.

The rearrangement links TRBV29-1 to TRBJ2-7, with a weak D call TRBD1 (6 bases). Germline V gene data show CDR1 as SQVTM and CDR2 as ANQGSEA. The V end was cut by 8 bases, the J end by 0 bases, with 20 bases between. The CDR3 is made up of 15 amino acids. The DNA for the CDR3 is TGCAGCCTCATTGGACAGTCCAAAAACTCCTACGAGCAGTACTTC. As protein: CSLIGQSKNSYEQYF.

This clonotype showed up just a few times. The rearrangement uses TRBV7-2 and TRBJ1-5, with 8 bases aligning to TRBD1. The V gene's germline CDR1 is SGHTA and CDR2 FQGNSA. V lost 5 bases to trimming and J lost 2 bases; unmatched junction nucleotides: 8. The CDR3 has 16 residues. CDR3 sequence: CASSQQAGQGNQPQHF. The CDR3 DNA sequence: TGTGCCAGCAGCCAGCAAGCGGGACAGGGCAATCAGCCCCAGCATTTT.

The chain carries TRBV5-1 and TRBJ2-7, with 7 bases matching TRBD1. Per the germline V gene, CDR1 is SGHRS and CDR2 is YFSETQ. This CDR3 has 15 amino acids. The ends lost 3 bases at V and 2 bases at J; junction bases unmatched: 8. The CDR3 reads CASSSTTGATYEQYF. The CDR3 DNA follows: TGCGCCAGCAGCTCTACTACAGGGGCGACCTACGAGCAGTACTTC.

The CDR3 DNA follows: TGTGCCAGTAGTATAGTGAGGGGACCACAAGAGACCCAGTACTTC. This encodes CASSIVRGPQETQYF. The rearrangement uses TRBV19 and TRBJ2-5; D possibly matches TRBD1 or TRBD2 (5 bases each). V was shortened by 1 base and J by 2 bases, with 11 bases between the two germline ends. The germline V gene encodes CDR1 LNHDA and CDR2 SQIVND (reference sequence). The CDR3 loop spans 15 amino acids.

The chain couples TRBV9 to TRBJ2-2; 16 bases are shared with TRBD2. V lost 4 bases, J lost 0 bases, and 9 bases stayed unmatched. The CDR3 runs to 20 residues. Looked up from germline, CDR1 is SGDLS and CDR2 is YYNGEE. In nucleotides, the CDR3 is TGTGCCAGCAGCATACGCTCAGGGACTAGCGGGAGGGCGAACACCGGGGAGCTGTTTTTT. Protein product: CASSIRSGTSGRANTGELFF.

This chain joins TRBV6-5 and TRBJ1-5; D is unresolved. Germline V gives CDR1 MNHEY, CDR2 SVGAGI. Trimming took off 4 bases at V and 5 bases at J, with 9 bases between the two ends. The CDR3 runs 13 residues. The CDR3 bases are TGTGCCAGCAGTTCCGCTGCCCATCAGCCCCAGCATTTT. Its protein is CASSSAAHQPQHF.

The chain recombines TRBV19 with TRBJ2-7, with 10 bases that match TRBD2. This CDR3 region has 14 residues. Looked up from germline, CDR1 is LNHDA and CDR2 is SQIVND (reference sequence). Losses at the gene ends were 6 bases for V and 6 bases for J; bases not matched to a gene: 8. CDR3 nucleotides: TGTGCCAGTAGCCTCGGGGGACTAGCGCGCGAGCAGTACTTC. Translation gives CASSLGGLAREQYF.

This chain links TRBV19 with TRBJ2-7; 7 nucleotides agree with TRBD1. Germline loops: CDR1 LNHDA, CDR2 SQIVND (reference sequence). V dropped 7 bases and J dropped 2; count of bases not matched to a gene: 11. This CDR3 comprises 15 residues. Here the CDR3 reads CASTRDRTSTYEQYF. CDR3 nucleotides: TGTGCCAGTACCCGGGACAGAACCTCCACCTACGAGCAGTACTTC.

The genes are TRBV5-1 and TRBJ2-7; unclear D gene. Germline V gene lookup returns CDR1 SGHRS and CDR2 YFSETQ. This CDR3 comprises 14 residues. With 0 bases removed from V and 4 bases from J, the gap between germline ends came to 11 bases. The CDR3 DNA reads TGCGCCAGCAGCTTGGCCCCAGGAGCATACGAGCAGTACTTC. This codes for CASSLAPGAYEQYF.

The chain is built from TRBV24-1 and TRBJ1-1, with a weak D call TRBD1 (6 bases). Trimming shortened V by 3 bases and J by 1 base, and 11 bases separated the two germline ends. The germline gives CDR1 KGHDR, CDR2 SFDVKD. This CDR3 is built from 15 residues. CDR3: CATSDPWTENTEAFF. In DNA form, the CDR3 reads TGTGCCACCAGTGATCCGTGGACAGAGAACACTGAAGCTTTCTTT.

The chain combines TRBV6-5 with TRBJ2-7, with D perhaps TRBD2 (5 bases). Germline V gives CDR1 MNHEY, CDR2 SVGAGI. The CDR3 length is 15 residues. Trimming cost V 5 bases and J 0 bases, with 14 bases left between them. The CDR3 DNA is TGTGCCAGCAGTGAAGCGGTGGGGTCCTCCTACGAGCAGTACTTC. This sequence encodes CASSEAVGSSYEQYF.

Note on this clonotype: At one end, the junction sequence differs from germline, possibly due to a read error. V is TRBV20-1 and J is TRBJ1-1; no definite D call. The CDR3 covers 15 residues. In germline, CDR1 is DFQATT, CDR2 SNEGSKA (reference sequence). This CDR3 reads CSARGQRQMYTEAFF. For the CDR3, the DNA is TGCAGTGCCAGAGGCCAGCGCCAAATGTACACTGAAGCTTTCTTT.

This chain joins TRBV7-8 and TRBJ2-5, with D possibly being TRBD1 (5 bases). Trimming removed 5 bases at V and 0 bases at J, with 16 bases between. CDR3 length: 16 residues. In germline, CDR1 is SGHVS, CDR2 FQNEAQ. The CDR3 here is CASSPVGRPYQETQYF. DNA for the CDR3: TGTGCCAGCAGCCCTGTGGGGCGGCCGTACCAAGAGACCCAGTACTTC.

This sequence joins TRBV20-1 and TRBJ2-7, with 8 bases that match TRBD2. There are 13 residues in the CDR3. Germline assignment: CDR1 DFQATT and CDR2 SNEGSKA (reference sequence). J was trimmed by 5 bases and V by 1 base; bases with no gene match: 4. CDR3 bases: TGCAGTGCTAGAGGGACTAGCCCCCACGAGCAGTACTTC. The encoded protein is CSARGTSPHEQYF.

The chain is built from TRBV6-5 and TRBJ2-2; TRBD1 agrees at 7 bases. V shed 2 bases, J shed 7 bases, and the junction held 13 bases outside the gene matches. CDR3 length: 17 amino acids. Looked up from germline, CDR1 is MNHEY and CDR2 is SVGAGI. The CDR3 is CASSYVTTGPFDGELFF. The CDR3, as DNA: TGTGCCAGCAGTTACGTCACGACAGGGCCCTTTGACGGGGAGCTGTTTTTT.

The chain has TRBV2 and TRBJ1-2; 10 nucleotides align to TRBD1. Germline loops: CDR1 SNHLY, CDR2 FYNNEI. The CDR3 spans 13 residues. Losses at the gene ends were 7 bases for V and 8 bases for J; bases not matched to a gene: 7. CDR3 residues: CASTTDRGRGYTF. The CDR3 DNA reads TGTGCCAGCACCACAGACAGGGGGCGAGGCTACACCTTC.

In this sample, this clonotype turned up many times. The genes are TRBV29-1 and TRBJ2-7; 7 positions match TRBD2. This CDR3 contains 15 residues. Germline assignment: CDR1 SQVTM and CDR2 ANQGSEA. J was trimmed by 2 bases and V by 1 base; bases with no gene match: 8. The CDR3 sequence is CSVEGDQGGAYEQYF. The DNA of the CDR3 is TGCAGCGTTGAAGGAGACCAGGGAGGGGCCTACGAGCAGTACTTC.

The chain links TRBV19 to TRBJ1-2; 10 nucleotides match TRBD1. Germline trimming cut 3 bases from V and 8 bases from J; bases unmatched to any gene: 3. There are 13 residues in the CDR3. Per the germline V gene, CDR1 is LNHDA and CDR2 is SQIVND (reference sequence). The CDR3 region is CASSIDRGHGYTF. CDR3 nucleotides: TGTGCCAGTAGTATCGACAGGGGGCACGGCTACACCTTC. The entire variable domain, with the rest obtained from reference TRBV19 and TRBJ1-2, is as follows: DGGITQSPKYLFRKEGQNVTLSCEQNLNHDAMYWYRQDPGQGLRLIYYSQIVNDFQKGDIAEGYSVSREKKESFPLTVTSAQKNPTAFYLCASSIDRGHGYTFGSGTRLTVV.

This clonotype has more than one count but fewer than ten. CDR3 bases: TGCGCCAGCAGTGAGTCGTTCGGAAGGAGTTCACCCCTCCACTTT. Its translation is CASSESFGRSSPLHF. The V gene is TRBV10-1, the J gene TRBJ1-6, with no clear D. The germline gives CDR1 WNHNN, CDR2 SYGVQD (reference sequence). Trimming took 0 bases from V and 9 from J, leaving 12 bases between them. The CDR3 runs to 15 residues.

The CDR3 nucleotides are TGTGCCAGCAGTCCACTAGCGGGGGCCAACACCGGGGAGCTGTTTTTT. Its protein product is CASSPLAGANTGELFF. V gene TRBV12-3 or TRBV12-4 combines with J gene TRBJ2-2; 11 positions match TRBD2. The length of the CDR3 is 16 residues. V was clipped by 5 bases and J by 2 bases; unmatched bases: 4.

For this clonotype: A much larger clone lies one base from this, so it may be a read error. The chain is built from TRBV29-1 and TRBJ2-6, with D perhaps matching TRBD1 (6 bases). Germline CDR1 and CDR2: SQVTM and ANQGSEA. This CDR3 has 16 residues. The CDR3 spells CGVDSTGHSGANVLTF. The CDR3 DNA reads TGCGGCGTTGATTCGACAGGCCACTCTGGGGCCAACGTCCTGACTTTC. The full variable domain, completed using reference TRBV29-1 and TRBJ2-6, is SAVISQKPSRDICQRGTSLTIQCQVDSQVTMMFWYRQQPGQSLTLIATANQGSEATYESGFVIDKFPISRPNLTFSTLTVSNMSPEDSSIYLCGVDSTGHSGANVLTFGAGSRLTVL.